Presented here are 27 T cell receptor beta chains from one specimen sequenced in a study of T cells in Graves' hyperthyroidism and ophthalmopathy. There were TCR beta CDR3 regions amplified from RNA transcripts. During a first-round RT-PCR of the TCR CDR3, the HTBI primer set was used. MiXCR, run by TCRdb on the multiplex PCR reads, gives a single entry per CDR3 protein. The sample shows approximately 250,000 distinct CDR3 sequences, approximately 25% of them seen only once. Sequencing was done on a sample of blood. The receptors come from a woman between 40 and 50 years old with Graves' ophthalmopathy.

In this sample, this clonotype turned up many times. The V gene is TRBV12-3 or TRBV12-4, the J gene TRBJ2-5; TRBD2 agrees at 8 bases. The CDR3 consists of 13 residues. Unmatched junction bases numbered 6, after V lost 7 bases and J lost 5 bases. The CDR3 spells CASIQSGSETQYF. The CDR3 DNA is TGTGCCAGCATTCAGAGCGGGAGCGAGACCCAGTACTTC.

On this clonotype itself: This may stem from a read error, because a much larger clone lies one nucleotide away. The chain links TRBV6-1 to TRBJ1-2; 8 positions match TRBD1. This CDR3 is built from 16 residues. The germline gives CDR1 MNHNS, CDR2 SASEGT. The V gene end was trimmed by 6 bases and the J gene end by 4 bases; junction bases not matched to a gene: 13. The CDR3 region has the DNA TGTGCCAGCAGCTGCAGGACAGGGAGGCAGAGCTATGGCTACACCTTC. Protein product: CASSCRTGRQSYGYTF.

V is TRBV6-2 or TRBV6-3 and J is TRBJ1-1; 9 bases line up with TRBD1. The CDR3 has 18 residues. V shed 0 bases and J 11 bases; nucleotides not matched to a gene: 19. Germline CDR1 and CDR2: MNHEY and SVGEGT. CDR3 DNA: TGTGCCAGCAGTTACTCGAGGAAAAAGACAGGGGGGATTCGAGCCGCTTTCTTT. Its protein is CASSYSRKKTGGIRAAFF.

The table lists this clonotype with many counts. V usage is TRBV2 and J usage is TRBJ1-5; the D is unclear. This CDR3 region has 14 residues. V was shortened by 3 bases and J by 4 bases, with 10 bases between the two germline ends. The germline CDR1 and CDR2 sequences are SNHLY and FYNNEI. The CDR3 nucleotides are TGTGCCAGCAGTGATTGGGGTACAAATCAGCCCCAGCATTTT. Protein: CASSDWGTNQPQHF.

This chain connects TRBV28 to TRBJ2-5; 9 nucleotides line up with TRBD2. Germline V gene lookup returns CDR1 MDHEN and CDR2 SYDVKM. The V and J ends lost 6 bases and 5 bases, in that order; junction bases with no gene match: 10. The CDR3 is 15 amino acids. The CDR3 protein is CASSPAGAGGETQYF. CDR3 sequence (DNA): TGTGCCAGCAGCCCAGCGGGGGCGGGGGGGGAGACCCAGTACTTC.

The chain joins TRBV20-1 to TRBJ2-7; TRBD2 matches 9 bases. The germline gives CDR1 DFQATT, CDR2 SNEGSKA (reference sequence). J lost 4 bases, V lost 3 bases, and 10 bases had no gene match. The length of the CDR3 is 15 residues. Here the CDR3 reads CSASTPSGNGYEQYF. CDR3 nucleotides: TGCAGTGCTAGTACCCCTAGCGGGAACGGGTACGAGCAGTACTTC.

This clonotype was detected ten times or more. In DNA form, the CDR3 reads TGTGCCAGCAGTGCGAGAAGGGATAATGAGCAGTTCTTC. It encodes CASSARRDNEQFF. V and J are TRBV12-3 or TRBV12-4 and TRBJ2-1; no definite D call. Trimming removed 5 bases from V and 7 bases from J, with 12 bases in between. CDR3 size: 13 residues.

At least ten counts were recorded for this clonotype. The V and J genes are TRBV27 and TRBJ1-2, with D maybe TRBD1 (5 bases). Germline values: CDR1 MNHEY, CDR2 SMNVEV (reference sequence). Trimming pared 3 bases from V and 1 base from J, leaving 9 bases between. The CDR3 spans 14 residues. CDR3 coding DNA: TGTGCCAGCAGTTTGGGGGGGGATAACTATGGCTACACCTTC. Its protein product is CASSLGGDNYGYTF.

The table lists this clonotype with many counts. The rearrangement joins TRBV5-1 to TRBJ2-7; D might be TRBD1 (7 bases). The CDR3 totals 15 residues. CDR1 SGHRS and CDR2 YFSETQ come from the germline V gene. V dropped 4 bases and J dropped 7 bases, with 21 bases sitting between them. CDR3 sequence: CASSALGGGNREQYF. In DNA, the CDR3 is TGCGCCAGCAGCGCCCTAGGAGGGGGCAATAGGGAGCAGTACTTC.

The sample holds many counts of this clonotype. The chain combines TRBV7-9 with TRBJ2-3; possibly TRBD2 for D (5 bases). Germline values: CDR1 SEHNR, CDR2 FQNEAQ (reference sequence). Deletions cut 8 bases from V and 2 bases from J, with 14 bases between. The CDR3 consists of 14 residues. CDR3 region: CASSLGALTDTQYF. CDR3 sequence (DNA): TGTGCCAGCTCACTGGGAGCTCTCACAGATACGCAGTATTTT. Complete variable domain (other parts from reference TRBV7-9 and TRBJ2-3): DTGVSQNPRHKITKRGQNVTFRCDPISEHNRLYWYRQTLGQGPEFLTYFQNEAQLEKSRLLSDRFSAERPKGSFSTLEIQRTEQGDSAMYLCASSLGALTDTQYFGPGTRLTVL.

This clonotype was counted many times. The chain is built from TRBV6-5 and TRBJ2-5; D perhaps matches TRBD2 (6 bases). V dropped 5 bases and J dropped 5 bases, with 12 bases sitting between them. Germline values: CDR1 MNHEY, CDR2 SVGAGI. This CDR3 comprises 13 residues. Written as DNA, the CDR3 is TGTGCCAGCAGTCGGGACTTAGGGGAGACCCAGTACTTC. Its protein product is CASSRDLGETQYF.

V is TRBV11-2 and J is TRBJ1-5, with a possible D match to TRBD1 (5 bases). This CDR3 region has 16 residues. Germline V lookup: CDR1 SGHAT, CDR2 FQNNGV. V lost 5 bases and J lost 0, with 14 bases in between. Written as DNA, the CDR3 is TGTGCCAGCAGCGCACCTCGGGGGTTTAGCAATCAGCCCCAGCATTTT. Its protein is CASSAPRGFSNQPQHF.

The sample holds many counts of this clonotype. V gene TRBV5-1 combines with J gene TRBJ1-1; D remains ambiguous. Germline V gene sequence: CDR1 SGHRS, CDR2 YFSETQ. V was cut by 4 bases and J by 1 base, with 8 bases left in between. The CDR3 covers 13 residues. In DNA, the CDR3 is TGCGCCAGCAGCCCAATGGGGAACACTGAAGCTTTCTTT. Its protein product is CASSPMGNTEAFF.

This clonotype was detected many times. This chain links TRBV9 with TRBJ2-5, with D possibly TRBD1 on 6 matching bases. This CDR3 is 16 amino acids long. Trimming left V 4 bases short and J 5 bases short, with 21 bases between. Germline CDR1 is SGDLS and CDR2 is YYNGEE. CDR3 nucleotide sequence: TGTGCCAGCAGCTTAAGAGGAGACAGGACGTGGGAGACCCAGTACTTC. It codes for CASSLRGDRTWETQYF.

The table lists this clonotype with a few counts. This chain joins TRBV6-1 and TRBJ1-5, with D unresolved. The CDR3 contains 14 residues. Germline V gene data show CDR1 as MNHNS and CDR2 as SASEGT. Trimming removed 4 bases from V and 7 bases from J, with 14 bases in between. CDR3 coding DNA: TGTGCCAGCAGTGGAGCTACCTTTCAACAGCCCCAGCATTTT. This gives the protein CASSGATFQQPQHF.

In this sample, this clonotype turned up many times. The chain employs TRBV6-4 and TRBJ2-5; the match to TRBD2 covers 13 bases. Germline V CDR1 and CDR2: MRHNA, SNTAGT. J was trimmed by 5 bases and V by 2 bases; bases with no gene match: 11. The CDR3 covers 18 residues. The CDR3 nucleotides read TGTGCCAGCAGTGACAACGGACTAGCGGGAGCCTTCGGGGAGACCCAGTACTTC. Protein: CASSDNGLAGAFGETQYF.

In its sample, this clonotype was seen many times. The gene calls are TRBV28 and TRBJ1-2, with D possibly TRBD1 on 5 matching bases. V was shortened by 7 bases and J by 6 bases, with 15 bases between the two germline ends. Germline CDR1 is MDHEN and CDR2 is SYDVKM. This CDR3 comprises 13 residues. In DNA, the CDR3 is TGTGCCAGCACCCTGGGACGGCGGGATGGCTACACCTTC. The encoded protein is CASTLGRRDGYTF.

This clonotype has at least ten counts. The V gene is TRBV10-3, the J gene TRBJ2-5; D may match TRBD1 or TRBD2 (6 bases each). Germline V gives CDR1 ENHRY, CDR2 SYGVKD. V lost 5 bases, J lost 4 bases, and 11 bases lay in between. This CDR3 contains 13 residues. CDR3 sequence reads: CAISPGAGETQYF. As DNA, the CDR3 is TGTGCCATCAGTCCGGGGGCCGGAGAGACCCAGTACTTC.

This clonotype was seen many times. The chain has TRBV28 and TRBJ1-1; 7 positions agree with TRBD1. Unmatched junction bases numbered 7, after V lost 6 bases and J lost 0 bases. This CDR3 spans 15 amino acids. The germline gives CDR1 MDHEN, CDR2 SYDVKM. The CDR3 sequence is CASRQTGVVNTEAFF. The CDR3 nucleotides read TGTGCCAGCAGGCAAACAGGGGTGGTGAACACTGAAGCTTTCTTT.

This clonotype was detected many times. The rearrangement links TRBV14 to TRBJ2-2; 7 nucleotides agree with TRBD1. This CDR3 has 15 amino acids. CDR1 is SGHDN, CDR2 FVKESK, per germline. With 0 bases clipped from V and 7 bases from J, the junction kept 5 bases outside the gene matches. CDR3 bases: TGTGCCAGCAGCCAAGAAGACAGGGTTGGCGGGGAGCTGTTTTTT. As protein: CASSQEDRVGGELFF. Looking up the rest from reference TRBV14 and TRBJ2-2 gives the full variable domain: EAGVTQFPSHSVIEKGQTVTLRCDPISGHDNLYWYRRVMGKEIKFLLHFVKESKQDESGMPNNRFLAERTGGTYSTLKVQPAELEDSGVYFCASSQEDRVGGELFFGEGSRLTVL.

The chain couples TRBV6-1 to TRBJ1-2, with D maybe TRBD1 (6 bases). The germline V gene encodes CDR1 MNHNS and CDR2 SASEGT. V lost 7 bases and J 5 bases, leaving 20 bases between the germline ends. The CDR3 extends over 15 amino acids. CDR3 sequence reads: CASKGGRASAYGYTF. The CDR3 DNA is TGTGCCAGCAAAGGGGGACGGGCGTCCGCGTATGGCTACACCTTC.

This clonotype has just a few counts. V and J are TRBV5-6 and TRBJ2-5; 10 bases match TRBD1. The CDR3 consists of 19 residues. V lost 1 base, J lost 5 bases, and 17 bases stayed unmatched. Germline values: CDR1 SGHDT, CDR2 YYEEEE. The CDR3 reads CASSLLTHLGDRGVETQYF. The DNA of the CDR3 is TGTGCCAGCAGCTTGTTAACTCATTTAGGGGACAGGGGTGTGGAGACCCAGTACTTC.

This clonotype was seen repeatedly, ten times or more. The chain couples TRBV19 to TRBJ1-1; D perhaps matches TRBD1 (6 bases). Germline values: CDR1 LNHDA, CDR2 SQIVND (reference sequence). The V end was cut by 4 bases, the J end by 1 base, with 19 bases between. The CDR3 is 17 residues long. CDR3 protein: CASSTDRSWGRNTEAFF. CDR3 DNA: TGTGCCAGTAGTACCGACAGGTCCTGGGGTCGGAACACTGAAGCTTTCTTT.

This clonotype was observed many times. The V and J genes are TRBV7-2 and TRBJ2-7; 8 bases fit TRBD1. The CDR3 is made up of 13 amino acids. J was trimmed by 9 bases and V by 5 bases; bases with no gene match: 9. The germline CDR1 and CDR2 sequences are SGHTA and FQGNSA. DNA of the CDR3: TGTGCCAGCAGCCTTGGACAGGGCGGTGGGCAGTACTTC. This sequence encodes CASSLGQGGGQYF. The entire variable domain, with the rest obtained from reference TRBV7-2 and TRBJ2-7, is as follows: GAGVSQSPSNKVTEKGKDVELRCDPISGHTALYWYRQSLGQGLEFLIYFQGNSAPDKSGLPSDRFSAERTGGSVSTLTIQRTQQEDSAVYLCASSLGQGGGQYFGPGTRLTVT.

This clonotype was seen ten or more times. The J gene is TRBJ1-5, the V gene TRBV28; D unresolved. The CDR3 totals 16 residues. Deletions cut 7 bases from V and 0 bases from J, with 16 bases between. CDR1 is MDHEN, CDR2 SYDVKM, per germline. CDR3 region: CASTRSDLTSNQPQHF. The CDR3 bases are TGTGCCAGCACCCGATCGGACCTGACTAGCAATCAGCCCCAGCATTTT. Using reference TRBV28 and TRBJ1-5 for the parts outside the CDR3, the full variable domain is DVKVTQSSRYLVKRTGEKVFLECVQDMDHENMFWYRQDPGLGLRLIYFSYDVKMKEKGDIPEGYSVSREKKERFSLILESASTNQTSMYLCASTRSDLTSNQPQHFGDGTRLSIL.

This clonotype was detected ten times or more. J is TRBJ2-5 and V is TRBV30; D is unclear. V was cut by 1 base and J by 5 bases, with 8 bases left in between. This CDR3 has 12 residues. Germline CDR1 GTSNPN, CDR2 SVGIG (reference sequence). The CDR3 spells CAWSGARETQYF. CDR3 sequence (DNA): TGTGCCTGGAGTGGGGCACGCGAGACCCAGTACTTC.

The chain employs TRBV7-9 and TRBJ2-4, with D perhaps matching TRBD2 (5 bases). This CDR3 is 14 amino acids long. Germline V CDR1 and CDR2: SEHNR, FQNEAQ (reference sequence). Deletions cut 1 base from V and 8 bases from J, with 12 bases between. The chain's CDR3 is CASSLEGLGDIQYF. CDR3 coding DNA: TGTGCCAGCAGCTTAGAGGGTCTGGGAGACATTCAGTACTTC.